This T cell receptor beta chain was found in a study of blood T cells in healthy people across ages. Primers used in a second PCR of roughly 7 to 12 cycles were a sample-barcoded 5' primer and a J-beta primer mix. TCRdb reprocessed the 5' RACE reads via MiXCR and lists one record per CDR3 protein. The sample consists of about 1.5 million distinct CDR3 sequences, approximately 43% of them appearing once. The germline V and J ends were trimmed by 6 bases and 1 base, with 10 bases remaining between them. This CDR3 region has 14 residues. CDR1 MNHEY and CDR2 SVGEGT come from the germline V gene. Overall study findings and caveats: Compared with aged donors, long-lived donors showed fewer expanded clones, suggesting selection.

Remarks on this clonotype: Its antigen is currently unknown.

The clonotype was recovered from a woman aged 18-29 years in good health. The rearrangement uses TRBV6-2 or TRBV6-3 and TRBJ1-5; D remains unclear. Sequences were obtained from blood. The CDR3 region is CASRPAGSNQPQHF. Written as DNA, the CDR3 is TGTGCCAGCAGGCCCGCGGGGAGCAATCAGCCCCAGCATTTT.